Included here is one T cell receptor beta chain sequence, with context. Original analysis: Amplification of reference gene primers was used by the study to estimate nucleated cell counts. Assay used: immunoSEQ multiplex PCR; TCRdb lists only in-frame clones, some missing. The V and J calls and the clone size are those of that table, but D and trimming were determined from the DNA. The table has a few hundred thousand clones, about 80% seen once. Germline V CDR1 and CDR2: SGHAT, FQDESV (reference sequence). This CDR3 spans 14 amino acids. The J segment lost 3 bases and the V segment lost 4 bases, leaving 6 bases of the junction unmatched. This entry is derived from a study of blood T cell repertoires in COVID-19. Looking at the study overall: Samples taken during acute and convalescent COVID-19 were collected in the United States, Italy and Spain. PBMCs, B-cell-depleted T cells, or T cells provided the cDNA or gDNA that made up the material.

The Seattle patients, enrolled during active infection, were followed longitudinally. The sequence came from a person aged 65 to 85 with COVID-19, enrolled during active disease. The specimen was peripheral blood. The chain uses TRBV11-1 and TRBJ2-7; 7 nucleotides agree with TRBD1. CDR3: CASSWGTADYEQYF. For the CDR3, the DNA is TGTGCCAGCAGCTGGGGGACAGCAGACTACGAGCAGTACTTC.